This T cell receptor (beta chain) was sequenced for a study of shared clonotypes between healthy human individuals. For the study at large: Each donor had three CD4 naive, three CD4 memory, two CD8 naive and one CD8 memory plate. Findings of the study overall: Naive subsets usually exceeded memory subsets in estimated richness.

The CDR3 is made up of 16 amino acids. Germline V gene data show CDR1 as MNHEY and CDR2 as SVGAGI. Trimming at V came to 0 bases and at J to 5 bases, leaving 8 bases not matched to a gene. In regard to this clone: Its specificity is unknown.

Libraries were prepared by immunoSEQ multiplex PCR; TCRdb keeps only in-frame clonotypes and omits some of them. The sample holds roughly 650,000 clones, approximately 97% seen once. The sequencing input was naive CD4+ T cells sorted from blood. Subset noted: CD45RA+ positively selected. The TCR originated in a woman aged 30 to 39 in good health. The J gene is TRBJ2-7, the V gene TRBV6-5; TRBD1 matches 9 bases. The DNA of the CDR3 is TGTGCCAGCAGTTACTCGTTTGGACAGGGGACCCACGAGCAGTACTTC. Protein product: CASSYSFGQGTHEQYF.